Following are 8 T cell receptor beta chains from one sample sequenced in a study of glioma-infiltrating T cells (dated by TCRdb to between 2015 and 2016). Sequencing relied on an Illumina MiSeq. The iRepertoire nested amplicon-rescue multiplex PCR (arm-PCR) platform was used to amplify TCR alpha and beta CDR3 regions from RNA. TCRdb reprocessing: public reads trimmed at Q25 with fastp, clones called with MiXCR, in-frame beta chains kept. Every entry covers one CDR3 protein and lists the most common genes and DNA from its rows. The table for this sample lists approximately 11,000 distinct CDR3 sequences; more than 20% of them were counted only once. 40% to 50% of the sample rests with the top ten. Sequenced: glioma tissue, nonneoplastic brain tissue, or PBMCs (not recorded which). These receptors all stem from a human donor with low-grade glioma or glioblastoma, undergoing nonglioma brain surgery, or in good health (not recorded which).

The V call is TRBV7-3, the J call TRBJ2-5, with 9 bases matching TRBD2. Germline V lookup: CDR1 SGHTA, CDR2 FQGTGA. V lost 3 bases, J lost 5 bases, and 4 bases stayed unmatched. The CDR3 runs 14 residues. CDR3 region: CASSLVAGEETQYF. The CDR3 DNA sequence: TGTGCCAGCAGCTTGGTAGCGGGAGAGGAGACCCAGTACTTC. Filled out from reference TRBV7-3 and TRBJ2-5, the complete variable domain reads GAGVSQTPSNKVTEKGKYVELRCDPISGHTALYWYRQSLGQGPEFLIYFQGTGAADDSGLPNDRFFAVRPEGSVSTLKIQRTERGDSAVYLCASSLVAGEETQYFGPGTRLLVL.

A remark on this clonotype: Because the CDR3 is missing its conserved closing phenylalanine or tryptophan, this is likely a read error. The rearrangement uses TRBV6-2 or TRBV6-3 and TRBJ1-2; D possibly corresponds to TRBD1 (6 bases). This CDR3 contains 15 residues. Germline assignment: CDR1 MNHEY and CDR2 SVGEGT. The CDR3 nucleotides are TGTGCCAGCAGAATGGACAGTTCGGATGACTATTGCTACACCTTA. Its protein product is CASRMDSSDDYCYTL.

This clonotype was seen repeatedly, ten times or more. The DNA of the CDR3 is TGTGCCAGCAGTTACGGCACTAGCGAGGCGGAGACCCAGTACTTC. Its translation: CASSYGTSEAETQYF. The V call is TRBV6-2 or TRBV6-3, the J call TRBJ2-5; 7 nucleotides agree with TRBD2. The germline V gene encodes CDR1 MNHEY and CDR2 SVGEGT. V lost 2 bases to trimming and J lost 5 bases; unmatched junction nucleotides: 8. This CDR3 has 15 amino acids.

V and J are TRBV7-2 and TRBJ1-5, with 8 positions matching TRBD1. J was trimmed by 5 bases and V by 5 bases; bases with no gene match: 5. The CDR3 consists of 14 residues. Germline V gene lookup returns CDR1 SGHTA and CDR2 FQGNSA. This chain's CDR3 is CASSRDRFYQPQHF. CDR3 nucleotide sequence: TGTGCCAGCAGCCGGGACAGGTTCTATCAGCCCCAGCATTTT.

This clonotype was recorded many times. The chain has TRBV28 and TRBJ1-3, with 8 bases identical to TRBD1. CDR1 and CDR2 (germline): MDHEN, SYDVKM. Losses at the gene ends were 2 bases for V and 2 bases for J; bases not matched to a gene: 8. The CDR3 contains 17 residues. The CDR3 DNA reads TGTGCCAGCAGTTTACTAGGACAGGGTAAAGCTGGAAACACCATATATTTT. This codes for CASSLLGQGKAGNTIYF.

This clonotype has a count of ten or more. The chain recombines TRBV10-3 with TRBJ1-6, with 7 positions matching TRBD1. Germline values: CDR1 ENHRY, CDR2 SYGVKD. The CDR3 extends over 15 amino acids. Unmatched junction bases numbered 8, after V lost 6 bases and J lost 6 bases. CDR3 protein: CAISPRQGLNSPLHF. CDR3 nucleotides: TGTGCCATCAGCCCCCGACAGGGACTTAATTCACCCCTCCACTTT.

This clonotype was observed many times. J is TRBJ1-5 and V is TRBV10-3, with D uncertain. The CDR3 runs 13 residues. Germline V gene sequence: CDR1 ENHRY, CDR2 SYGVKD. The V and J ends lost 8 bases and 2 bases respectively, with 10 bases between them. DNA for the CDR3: TGTGCCATCGGTAGGGTGGGCAATCAGCCCCAGCATTTT. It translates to CAIGRVGNQPQHF.

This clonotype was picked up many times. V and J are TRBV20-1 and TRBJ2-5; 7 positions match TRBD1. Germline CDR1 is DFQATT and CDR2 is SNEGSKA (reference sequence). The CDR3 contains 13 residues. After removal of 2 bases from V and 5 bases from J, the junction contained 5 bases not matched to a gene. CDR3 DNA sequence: TGCAGTGCTAGATTACAGGGGATTGAGACCCAGTACTTC. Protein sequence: CSARLQGIETQYF.